This entry concerns a single TCR beta chain. No antigen is known for it. It was the roughly 110-subject validation cohort, separate from the approximately 700-subject first cohort, to which the donors belonged. Repertoires were generated with immunoSEQ multiplex PCR, while TCRdb's copy carries only in-frame clones and drops some. The sample comprises about 180,000 clones, less than 85% of which are singletons, and 16% rests with the top ten. Trimming took 0 bases from V and 6 from J, leaving 9 bases between them. The CDR3 contains 14 residues. Germline CDR1 and CDR2: MGHRA and YSYEKL. These data are taken from a study of cytomegalovirus exposure and HLA in healthy donors. Study conclusions and caveats: The study labeled fewer than 200 TCR beta chains cytomegalovirus-associated. While the bulk of TCR sequences proved rare, some public TCRs turned up in many donors.

The V call is TRBV4-1, the J call TRBJ1-5; possible D gene TRBD1, 5 bases. Material for sequencing was PBMCs. The sequence came from a man aged 18 to 30 in good health and CMV-seropositive. The CDR3 here is CASSQEGGVQPQHF. The DNA for the CDR3 is TGCGCCAGCAGCCAAGAGGGAGGGGTTCAGCCCCAGCATTTT.